This TCR beta chain was identified in a study of CD8+ T cells in alopecia areata. Germline V gene sequence: CDR1 SGHVS, CDR2 FQNEAQ. V dropped 5 bases and J dropped 4 bases, with 9 bases sitting between them. The CDR3 length is 12 residues. TCR sequencing used cDNA made by reverse transcription of extracted RNA. Sequencing was performed with immunoSEQ multiplex PCR; in TCRdb, only in-frame clones are kept and a portion is missing. This table has tens of thousands of clones, over 95% appearing once. This TCR derives from a human donor with alopecia areata. The starting material was CD8+ T cells sorted from blood, obtained at week 0. V usage is TRBV7-8 and J usage is TRBJ2-7; TRBD2 is a possible D gene (6 bases). CDR3 region: CASSPSAYEQYF. DNA of the CDR3: TGTGCCAGCAGCCCTAGCGCGTACGAGCAGTACTTC.